This TCR beta chain was found in a study of cytomegalovirus exposure and HLA in healthy donors. Study-level findings and limits: The records held CMV serostatus as the only immune exposure information.

Ten or more counts support this clone. Its matching antigen is unknown. Donors consisted of healthy bone marrow donors. Vbeta (60) and Jbeta (13) primers were used in the PCR. Here immunoSEQ multiplex PCR was the method, and the copy in TCRdb shows in-frame clones only, minus some. The sample contains more than 85,000 clones, roughly a tenth of which appear only once. Sequenced: PBMCs. The sequence came from a man in his fifties or sixties in good health and CMV-seropositive.

CDR3 nucleotide sequence: TGCAGCGTTGTTGGCAGGGAGGAAGGCTACACCTTC. Protein product: CSVVGREEGYTF. This chain joins TRBV29-1 and TRBJ1-2; a weak D match, TRBD1 (5 bases). Trimming left V 4 bases short and J 8 bases short, with 14 bases between. Germline V gives CDR1 SQVTM, CDR2 ANQGSEA. This CDR3 region has 12 residues.